A single T cell receptor beta chain is shown here with its context. Antigen specificity is unknown. These data are taken from a study of blood T cells in healthy people across ages. Study findings and constraints: Diversity estimates from one million T cells were considered underestimates.

The authors ran a second PCR of about 6 to 11 cycles using a sample-barcoded 5' primer and a J-beta primer mix. TCRdb itself ran the 5' RACE reads through MiXCR, one entry per CDR3 protein. The sample has approximately 1,000,000 distinct CDR3 sequences; around two fifths are singletons. This CDR3 spans 13 amino acids. Germline V CDR1 and CDR2: DFQATT, SNEGSKA (reference sequence). V lost 2 bases and J lost 4; bases outside the gene matches: 1. This clonotype originated in a man aged 18 to 29 in good health. V gene TRBV20-1 combines with J gene TRBJ2-4; 8 bases align to TRBD1. What was sequenced was blood. The CDR3 coding sequence is TGCAGTGCTAGAACAGGGGGAAAAAACATTCAGTACTTC. Residues: CSARTGGKNIQYF.